The TCR beta chain described here comes from a study of blood T cell repertoires in COVID-19. Study overall: There were acute and convalescent COVID-19 samples, and they came from the United States, Italy and Spain.

Sequencing was performed with immunoSEQ multiplex PCR; in TCRdb, only in-frame clones are kept and a portion is missing. Of about 190,000 clones listed, around 79% are singletons. The sequence derives from a woman aged 50 to 60 with acute or convalescent COVID-19. Sequenced sample: peripheral blood.

The CDR3 loop is CASSQGPGQSVGTQYF. CDR3 coding DNA: TGTGCCAGCAGCCAAGGCCCGGGACAATCCGTAGGTACGCAGTATTTT. The chain employs TRBV3-1 (or the pseudogene TRBV3-2) and TRBJ2-3; a weak D match, TRBD1 (6 bases). This CDR3 region has 16 residues. Trimming shortened V by 1 base and J by 8 bases, and 19 bases separated the two germline ends. The V gene's germline CDR1 is LGHDT and CDR2 YNNKEL (reference sequence).